This entry lists 22 T cell receptor beta chains sequenced from one sample in a study of blood T cells in healthy people across ages (dated by TCRdb to the mid-2010s). The library came from 5' RACE. Reads for this sample came from an Illumina HiSeq 2500. A second PCR of about 6 to 12 cycles was run with a J-beta primer mix and a sample-barcoded 5' primer. Clones were called with MiXCR by TCRdb after fastp trimmed the public reads at Q25, and only in-frame beta chains were retained. Entries that share a CDR3 protein sequence are merged under the most common genes and DNA. The sample table lists 1.5 million to 2 million distinct CDR3 sequences, 49% of them with a count of one. The ten largest clones take up more than 2% of the sample. Sequenced material: blood. The source of these receptors is a middle-aged woman in good health.

The chain has TRBV2 and TRBJ2-1; 8 nucleotides line up with TRBD1. V was clipped by 4 bases and J by 8 bases; unmatched bases: 4. Germline CDR1 and CDR2: SNHLY and FYNNEI. The CDR3 sequence is 13 residues long. CDR3 in DNA: TGTGCCAGCAGTGTGGACAGGGCTCATGAGCAGTTCTTC. It codes for CASSVDRAHEQFF.

J is TRBJ2-1 and V is TRBV20-1, with no clear D. Per germline, CDR1 DFQATT and CDR2 SNEGSKA (reference sequence). The length of the CDR3 is 14 residues. Trimming took 0 bases from V and 5 from J, leaving 11 bases between them. CDR3 amino acids: CSARDAIAHNEQFF. DNA of the CDR3: TGCAGTGCTAGAGATGCGATAGCTCACAATGAGCAGTTCTTC.

The genes are TRBV6-6 and TRBJ1-2; 10 nucleotides match TRBD1. The V segment lost 6 bases and the J segment 7 bases; nucleotides outside the gene matches: 11. Germline CDR1 MNHNY, CDR2 SVGAGI (reference sequence). This CDR3 is 15 amino acids long. In DNA form, the CDR3 reads TGTGCCAGCAGACGGGACAGGGGAGGGTTGGGTGGCTACACCTTC. Amino acid sequence: CASRRDRGGLGGYTF.

The DNA of the CDR3 is TGTGCCACCAGTGACTACAAGGACAGGTCCGAGACCCAGTACTTC. This encodes CATSDYKDRSETQYF. The V call is TRBV24-1, the J call TRBJ2-5; 7 nucleotides match TRBD1. The V gene's germline CDR1 is KGHDR and CDR2 SFDVKD. The CDR3 length is 15 residues. V shed 4 bases and J 5 bases; nucleotides not matched to a gene: 9.

This clonotype appeared once. This chain connects TRBV6-5 to TRBJ1-5; 12 bases are shared with TRBD1. The germline V gene has CDR1 MNHEY and CDR2 SVGAGI. The trim removed 5 bases at V and 5 bases at J, leaving 4 bases unmatched. The CDR3 loop spans 15 amino acids. The CDR3 region has the DNA TGTGCCAGCAGTCGGGACAGGGGGCAAGATCAGCCCCAGCATTTT. Translating gives CASSRDRGQDQPQHF.

The CDR3 DNA reads as TGTGCCACCAGTGACACCACTAGCGGGGGAATGTACAATGAGCAGTTCTTC. Translation gives CATSDTTSGGMYNEQFF. The V call is TRBV24-1, the J call TRBJ2-1; 11 positions match TRBD2. J was trimmed by 4 bases and V by 4 bases; bases with no gene match: 8. The CDR3 is made up of 17 amino acids. Germline V gene sequence: CDR1 KGHDR, CDR2 SFDVKD.

This clonotype has a handful of counts. This chain uses TRBV4-2 with TRBJ2-5; D might be TRBD2 (5 bases). Trimming took off 3 bases at V and 2 bases at J, with 16 bases between the two ends. The CDR3 consists of 16 residues. Germline V gene sequence: CDR1 LGHNA, CDR2 YNFKEQ. The DNA of the CDR3 is TGTGCCAGCAGCCAGGACTCTCGGCCCCCACAAGAGACCCAGTACTTC. Translating it yields CASSQDSRPPQETQYF.

J is TRBJ2-1 and V is TRBV20-1, with a tentative D call TRBD1 (5 bases). Looked up from germline, CDR1 is DFQATT and CDR2 is SNEGSKA (reference sequence). This CDR3 comprises 14 residues. Trimming pared 0 bases from V and 5 bases from J, leaving 11 bases between. The CDR3 reads CSARDFRQNNEQFF. The DNA of the CDR3 is TGCAGTGCTAGAGATTTCCGACAGAACAATGAGCAGTTCTTC.

V gene TRBV21-1 combines with J gene TRBJ2-1; the tabulated D call, TRBD1, remains unverified against the DNA. TRBV21-1 is a pseudogene segment. This CDR3 has 15 amino acids. The CDR3 nucleotides are TGTGCCAGCAGCCAAAGGGAGGACAGCTACAATGAGCAGTTCTTC. It translates to CASSQREDSYNEQFF.

The rearrangement uses TRBV15 and TRBJ2-6; D gene uncertain. Trimming shortened V by 3 bases and J by 0 bases, and 6 bases separated the two germline ends. This CDR3 contains 15 residues. Per germline, CDR1 LNHNV and CDR2 YYDKDF (reference sequence). The CDR3 region has the DNA TGTGCCACCAGCAGCGGCTACTCTGGGGCCAACGTCCTGACTTTC. Translation gives CATSSGYSGANVLTF.

The V call is TRBV29-1, the J call TRBJ2-1, with D uncertain. V was clipped by 7 bases and J by 7 bases, with 11 bases between them. The V gene's germline CDR1 is SQVTM and CDR2 ANQGSEA. The CDR3 runs 11 residues. CDR3 DNA sequence: TGCAGCGCGATGGGTTTGAATGAGCAGTTCTTC. Translating gives CSAMGLNEQFF.

Notes on this clonotype: A read error may account for a junction end that differs from germline. This sequence joins TRBV7-2 and TRBJ2-1; D could derive from TRBD1 or TRBD2 (5 bases each). Germline values: CDR1 SGHTA, CDR2 FQGNSA. The CDR3 is made up of 15 amino acids. Written as DNA, the CDR3 is TGTGCCAGCAGCTTAGCACCCGGGACCGACAATGGGCAGTTCTTC. Amino acid sequence: CASSLAPGTDNGQFF.

The chain links TRBV7-9 to TRBJ1-5, with D hard to call. CDR3 length equals 13 residues. V gave up 2 bases and J gave up 5 bases, with 7 bases separating them. Germline CDR1 SEHNR, CDR2 FQNEAQ (reference sequence). The CDR3 region is CASSLLFDQPQHF. The CDR3 nucleotides read TGTGCCAGCAGCTTATTGTTCGATCAGCCCCAGCATTTT.

This clonotype came up once. V is TRBV20-1 and J is TRBJ2-7; TRBD2 agrees at 9 bases. TRBJ2-4 matches the DNA end more closely, so the J call is doubtful. Germline V gene sequence: CDR1 DFQATT, CDR2 SNEGSKA (reference sequence). The CDR3 totals 13 residues. CDR3 loop: CSARPSGVNIQYF. CDR3 sequence (DNA): TGCAGTGCTAGACCTAGCGGGGTAAACATTCAGTACTTC.

The chain recombines TRBV29-1 with TRBJ2-6; D tentatively fits TRBD1 or TRBD2 (5 bases each). Germline CDR1 is SQVTM and CDR2 is ANQGSEA. V was cut by 2 bases and J by 0 bases, with 11 bases left in between. This CDR3 has 16 amino acids. The CDR3 here is CSVETTGLSGANVLTF. DNA of the CDR3: TGCAGCGTTGAAACAACAGGACTCTCTGGGGCCAACGTCCTGACTTTC.

The V and J genes are TRBV27 and TRBJ1-2, with D hard to call. Looked up from germline, CDR1 is MNHEY and CDR2 is SMNVEV (reference sequence). V lost 0 bases, J lost 4 bases, and 6 bases lay in between. The CDR3 sequence is 13 residues long. The CDR3 sequence: CASSLSLAYGYTF. The DNA of the CDR3 is TGTGCCAGCAGTTTATCGTTGGCCTATGGCTACACCTTC.

The chain couples TRBV13 to TRBJ2-6, with 9 bases lining up with TRBD2. CDR1 and CDR2 (germline): PRHDT, FYEKMQ (reference sequence). The CDR3 is 18 residues long. J gave up 0 bases and V 5 bases, and 8 bases lay outside the gene matches. The DNA for the CDR3 is TGTGCCAGCAGCCGATGGGCTAGCGGGAACTCTGGGGCCAACGTCCTGACTTTC. Translating gives CASSRWASGNSGANVLTF.

This clonotype was counted a few times. The CDR3 protein is CASSRQAGPRETQYF. For the CDR3, the DNA is TGTGCCAGCTCAAGGCAGGCAGGGCCTCGGGAGACCCAGTACTTC. The J gene is TRBJ2-5, the V gene TRBV18, with D possibly TRBD1 on 5 matching bases. The germline V and J ends were trimmed by 5 bases and 5 bases, with 18 bases remaining between them. This CDR3 has 15 residues. In germline, CDR1 is KGHSH, CDR2 LQKENI.

This clonotype was seen a few times. This chain joins TRBV7-2 and TRBJ2-1; TRBD1 matches 10 bases. V shed 2 bases, J shed 5 bases, and the junction held 3 bases outside the gene matches. CDR1 and CDR2 from the germline V gene are SGHTA and FQGNSA. The CDR3 is 15 residues long. CDR3 region: CASSLRTGGNNEQFF. CDR3 sequence (DNA): TGTGCCAGCAGCTTAAGGACAGGGGGAAACAATGAGCAGTTCTTC.

For the CDR3, the DNA is TGTGCCAGCAGCCTTGCAGACCCTCGGTTACAGCCCCAGCATTTT. The encoded protein is CASSLADPRLQPQHF. The chain recombines TRBV7-2 with TRBJ1-5; D remains unclear. The CDR3 has 15 residues. The germline CDR1 and CDR2 sequences are SGHTA and FQGNSA. V lost 5 bases, J lost 7 bases, and 18 bases lay in between.

In its sample, this clonotype was seen many times. The gene calls are TRBV20-1 and TRBJ2-7; D is perhaps TRBD2 (6 bases). V lost 5 bases, J lost 3 bases, and 8 bases lay in between. Germline lookup yields CDR1 DFQATT and CDR2 SNEGSKA (reference sequence). The CDR3 spans 11 residues. The CDR3 sequence: CSAGRGYEQYF. The CDR3 region has the DNA TGCAGTGCTGGGCGGGGCTACGAGCAGTACTTC.

The rearrangement links TRBV6-5 to TRBJ2-5; the D gene is possibly TRBD2 (5 bases). V lost 6 bases, J lost 1 base, and 12 bases lay in between. Germline V gives CDR1 MNHEY, CDR2 SVGAGI. This CDR3 contains 14 residues. CDR3 nucleotide sequence: TGTGCCAGCAGGGCTAGGAGGTCCCAAGAGACCCAGTACTTC. This codes for CASRARRSQETQYF.